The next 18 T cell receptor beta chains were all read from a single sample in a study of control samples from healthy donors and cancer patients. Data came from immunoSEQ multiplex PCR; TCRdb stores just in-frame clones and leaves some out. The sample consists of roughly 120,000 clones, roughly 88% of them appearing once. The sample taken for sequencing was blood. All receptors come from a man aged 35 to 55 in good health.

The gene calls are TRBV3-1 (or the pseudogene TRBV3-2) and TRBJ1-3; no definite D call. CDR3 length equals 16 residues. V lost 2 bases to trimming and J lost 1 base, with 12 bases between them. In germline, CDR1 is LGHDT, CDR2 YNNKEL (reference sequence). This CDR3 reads CASSQHGMGSGNTIYF. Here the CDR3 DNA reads TGTGCCAGCAGCCAACACGGGATGGGGTCTGGAAACACCATATATTTT.

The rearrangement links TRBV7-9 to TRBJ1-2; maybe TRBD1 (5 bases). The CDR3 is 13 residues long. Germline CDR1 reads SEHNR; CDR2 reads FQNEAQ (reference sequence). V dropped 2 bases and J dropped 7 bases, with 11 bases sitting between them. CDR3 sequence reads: CASSLPQGAGYTF. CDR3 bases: TGTGCCAGCAGCTTACCTCAGGGTGCTGGCTACACCTTC. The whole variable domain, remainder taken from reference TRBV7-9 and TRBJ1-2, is DTGVSQNPRHKITKRGQNVTFRCDPISEHNRLYWYRQTLGQGPEFLTYFQNEAQLEKSRLLSDRFSAERPKGSFSTLEIQRTEQGDSAMYLCASSLPQGAGYTFGSGTRLTVV.

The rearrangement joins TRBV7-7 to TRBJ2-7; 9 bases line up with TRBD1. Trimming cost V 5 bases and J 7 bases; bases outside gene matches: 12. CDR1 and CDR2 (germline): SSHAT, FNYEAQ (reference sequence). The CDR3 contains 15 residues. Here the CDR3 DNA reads TGTGCCAGCAGCCTCGGGACAGGGAATTTGAGGGAGCAGTACTTC. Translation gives CASSLGTGNLREQYF.

The DNA for the CDR3 is TGCGCCAGCAGCCAAGTATCCCGCGATACGCAGTATTTT. Protein: CASSQVSRDTQYF. The V and J genes are TRBV4-1 and TRBJ2-3; D ambiguous. V was pared by 1 base and J by 6 bases, with 8 bases between. CDR1 is MGHRA, CDR2 YSYEKL, per germline. This CDR3 comprises 13 residues.

The CDR3 sequence: CASRLLYGTGGSQPQHF. The CDR3 DNA follows: TGTGCCAGCAGACTCTTATATGGGACAGGGGGGAGTCAGCCCCAGCATTTT. V usage is TRBV5-8 and J usage is TRBJ1-5, with 11 nucleotides matching TRBD1. The J segment lost 6 bases and the V segment lost 5 bases, leaving 13 bases of the junction unmatched. This CDR3 is built from 17 residues. CDR1 is SGHTS, CDR2 YDEGEE, per germline.

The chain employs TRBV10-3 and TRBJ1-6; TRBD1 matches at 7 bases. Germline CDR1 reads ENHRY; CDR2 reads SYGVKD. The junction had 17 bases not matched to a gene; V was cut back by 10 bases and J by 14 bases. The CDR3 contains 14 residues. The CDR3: CATTPGQSIQTLHF. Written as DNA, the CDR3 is TGTGCCACCACACCGGGACAGAGCATTCAGACCCTCCACTTT.

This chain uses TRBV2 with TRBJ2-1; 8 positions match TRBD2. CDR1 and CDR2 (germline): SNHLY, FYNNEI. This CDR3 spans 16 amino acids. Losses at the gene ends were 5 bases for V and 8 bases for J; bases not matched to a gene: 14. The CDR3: CASSPSFVRGGHEQFF. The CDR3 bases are TGTGCCAGCAGTCCATCATTCGTACGGGGGGGCCATGAGCAGTTCTTC.

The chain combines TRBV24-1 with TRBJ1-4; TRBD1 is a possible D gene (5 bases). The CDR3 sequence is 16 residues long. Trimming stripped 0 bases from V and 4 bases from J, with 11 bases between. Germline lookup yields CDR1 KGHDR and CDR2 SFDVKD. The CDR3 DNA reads TGTGCCACCAGTGATTTGGACGGGGCGGGTAATGAAAAACTGTTTTTT. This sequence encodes CATSDLDGAGNEKLFF.

CDR3 nucleotides: TGTGCCAGCAGTTACTCGATTTTGGCTTATGGCTACACCTTC. Protein: CASSYSILAYGYTF. The J gene is TRBJ1-2, the V gene TRBV6-2 or TRBV6-3; D remains ambiguous. The V gene lost 0 bases and the J gene lost 5 bases, with 10 bases spanning the gap. Germline assignment: CDR1 MNHEY and CDR2 SVGEGT. The CDR3 covers 14 residues.

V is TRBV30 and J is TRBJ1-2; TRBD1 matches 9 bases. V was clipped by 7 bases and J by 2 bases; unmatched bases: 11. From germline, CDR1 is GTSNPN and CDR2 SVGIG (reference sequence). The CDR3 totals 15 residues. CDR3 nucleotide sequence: TGTGCCTACTCCGGGACAGGGTCCACCAACTATGGCTACACCTTC. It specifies CAYSGTGSTNYGYTF.

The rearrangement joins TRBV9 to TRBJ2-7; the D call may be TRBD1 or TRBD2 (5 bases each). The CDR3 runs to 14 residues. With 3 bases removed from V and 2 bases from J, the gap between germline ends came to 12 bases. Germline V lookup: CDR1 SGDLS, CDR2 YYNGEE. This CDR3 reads CASSGGRRPYEQYF. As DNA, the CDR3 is TGTGCCAGCAGCGGGGGACGGAGACCCTACGAGCAGTACTTC.

As DNA, the CDR3 is TGTGCCAGCAGCCCCATGGCCCCTCCGGGGGACTATGGCTACACCTTC. Translated: CASSPMAPPGDYGYTF. The J gene is TRBJ1-2, the V gene TRBV2, with D possibly matching TRBD1 (5 bases). Trimming pared 6 bases from V and 3 bases from J, leaving 20 bases between. The CDR3 sequence is 16 residues long. Germline CDR1 is SNHLY and CDR2 is FYNNEI. Drawing the rest from reference TRBV2 and TRBJ1-2, the complete variable domain is EPEVTQTPSHQVTQMGQEVILRCVPISNHLYFYWYRQILGQKVEFLVSFYNNEISEKSEIFDDQFSVERPDGSNFTLKIRSTKLEDSAMYFCASSPMAPPGDYGYTFGSGTRLTVV.

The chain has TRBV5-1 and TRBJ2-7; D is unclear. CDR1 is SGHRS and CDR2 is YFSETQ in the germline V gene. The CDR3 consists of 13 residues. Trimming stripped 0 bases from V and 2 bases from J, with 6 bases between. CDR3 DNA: TGCGCCAGCAGCTTGGAACAGACCTACGAGCAGTACTTC. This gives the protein CASSLEQTYEQYF.

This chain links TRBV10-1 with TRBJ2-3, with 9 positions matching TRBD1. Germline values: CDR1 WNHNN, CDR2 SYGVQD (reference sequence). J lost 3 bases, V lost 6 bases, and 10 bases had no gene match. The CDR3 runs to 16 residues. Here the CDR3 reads CASSPGGQGLTDTQYF. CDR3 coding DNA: TGCGCCAGCAGCCCGGGGGGACAGGGATTGACAGATACGCAGTATTTT.

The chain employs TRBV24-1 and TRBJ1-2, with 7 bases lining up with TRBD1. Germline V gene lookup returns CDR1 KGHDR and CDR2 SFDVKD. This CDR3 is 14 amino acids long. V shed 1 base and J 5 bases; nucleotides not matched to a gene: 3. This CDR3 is CATSDFRTGYGYTF. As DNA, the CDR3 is TGTGCCACCAGTGATTTTAGGACAGGATATGGCTACACCTTC.

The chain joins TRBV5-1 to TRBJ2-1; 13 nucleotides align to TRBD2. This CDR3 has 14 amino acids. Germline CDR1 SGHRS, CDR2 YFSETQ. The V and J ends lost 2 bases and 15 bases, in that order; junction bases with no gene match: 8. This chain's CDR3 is CASSLAGTSGEWFF. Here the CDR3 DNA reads TGCGCCAGCAGCTTAGCCGGGACTAGCGGGGAGTGGTTCTTC.

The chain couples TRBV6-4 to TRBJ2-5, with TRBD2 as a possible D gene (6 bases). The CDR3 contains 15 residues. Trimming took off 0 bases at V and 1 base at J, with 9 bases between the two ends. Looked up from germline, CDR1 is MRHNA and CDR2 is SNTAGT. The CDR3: CASSDSYGGQETQYF. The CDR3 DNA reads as TGTGCCAGCAGTGACTCCTACGGGGGCCAAGAGACCCAGTACTTC.

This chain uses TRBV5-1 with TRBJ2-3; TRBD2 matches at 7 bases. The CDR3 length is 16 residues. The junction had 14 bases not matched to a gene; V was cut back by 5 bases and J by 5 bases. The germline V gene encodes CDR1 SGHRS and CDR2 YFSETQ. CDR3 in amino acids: CASSILTGIAGDTQYF. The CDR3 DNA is TGCGCCAGCAGTATACTGACGGGCATAGCGGGAGATACGCAGTATTTT.